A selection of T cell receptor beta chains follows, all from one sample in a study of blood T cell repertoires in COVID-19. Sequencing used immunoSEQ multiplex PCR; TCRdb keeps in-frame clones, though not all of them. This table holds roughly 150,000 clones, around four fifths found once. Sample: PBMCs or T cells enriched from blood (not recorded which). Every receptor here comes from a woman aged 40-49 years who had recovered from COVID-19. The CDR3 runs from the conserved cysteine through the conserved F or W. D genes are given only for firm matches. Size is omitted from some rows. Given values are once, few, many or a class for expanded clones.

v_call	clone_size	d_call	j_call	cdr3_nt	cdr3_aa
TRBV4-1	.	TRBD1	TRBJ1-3	TGCGCCAGCAGCCCGGGGGCAGGGGGCTTAGGAAACACCATATATTTT	CASSPGAGGLGNTIYF
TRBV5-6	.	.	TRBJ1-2	TGTGCCAGCAGCTTGTCAACCCTGAGTATCTATGGCTACACCTTC	CASSLSTLSIYGYTF
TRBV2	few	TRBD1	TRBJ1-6	TGTGCCAGCAGTGCATGGGACAGGGAGGATTCACCCCTCCACTTT	CASSAWDREDSPLHF
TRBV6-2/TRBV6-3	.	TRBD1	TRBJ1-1	TGTGCCAGCAGTTTCACAGGGGGCGTCCCTGAAGCTTTCTTT	CASSFTGGVPEAFF
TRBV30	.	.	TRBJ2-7	TGTGCCTGGAGTGGGCAGGGCTACGAGCAGTACTTC	CAWSGQGYEQYF
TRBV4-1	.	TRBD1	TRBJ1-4	TGCGCCAGCAGCCAAGATGGGGACAGTGAAAAACTGTTTTTT	CASSQDGDSEKLFF
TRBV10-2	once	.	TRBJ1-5	TGCGCCAGCAGCTCAGGGCGGGGGGATCAGCCCCAGCATTTT	CASSSGRGDQPQHF
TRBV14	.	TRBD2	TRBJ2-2	TGTGCCAGCAGCCAAGGAGCGGGGTTCACCGGGGAGCTGTTTTTT	CASSQGAGFTGELFF
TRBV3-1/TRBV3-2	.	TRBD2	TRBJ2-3	TGTGCCAGCAGCCAAGTGGCTAGCGGGGCGCGGAGGGATACGCAGTATTTT	CASSQVASGARRDTQYF
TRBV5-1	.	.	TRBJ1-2	TGCGCCAGCAGCTTAGTAGGGGTCGAAGGCTACACCTTC	CASSLVGVEGYTF
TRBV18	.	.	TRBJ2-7	TGTGCCAGCTCACCACTTAATAAGAGCTCCTACGAGCAGTACTTC	CASSPLNKSSYEQYF